The rows below give T cell receptor beta chains drawn from one sample of a study of T-cell reconstitution after alpha-beta-depleted transplantation in children. TCRdb passed the PCR reads through MiXCR, listing each CDR3 protein once. The table has around 200,000 distinct CDR3 sequences, about 6.4% seen once. Sequences were derived from PBMCs from the stem cell graft donor, sampled from the stem cell graft. These receptors were collected from a human donor who donated a stem cell graft to a child with Wiskott-Aldrich syndrome. Each CDR3 is given with its conserved first and last residue. The order of the fields is D gene, J gene, clone size, V gene, CDR3 protein, CDR3 DNA. D genes are given only for firm matches. Some rows have no size entry. The others give once, few or many, or a class for an expanded clone.

TRBD1	TRBJ1-5	.	TRBV7-2	CASKQGNQPQHF	TGTGCCAGCAAACAGGGGAACCAGCCCCAGCATTTT
.	TRBJ2-1	many	TRBV24-1	CATGSGLFPGGQFF	TGTGCCACCGGTTCAGGCCTTTTTCCTGGGGGGCAGTTCTTC
TRBD1	TRBJ2-5	.	TRBV12-3/TRBV12-4	CASSGQGKVAQYF	TGTGCCAGCAGCGGACAGGGGAAGGTGGCCCAGTACTTC
TRBD2	TRBJ2-7	many	TRBV3-1	CASSQDRTSGGSYEQYF	TGTGCCAGCAGCCAAGATAGAACTAGCGGGGGGTCCTACGAGCAGTACTTC
TRBD2	TRBJ2-3	many	TRBV10-2	CASILAGGTDTQYF	TGCGCCAGCATCTTAGCGGGGGGCACAGATACGCAGTATTTT
.	TRBJ2-3	.	TRBV5-5	CASSFYRVSITSTDTQYF	TGTGCCAGCAGCTTCTACAGGGTTTCGATCACTAGCACAGATACGCAGTATTTT
.	TRBJ2-7	many	TRBV12-3/TRBV12-4	CASSFRVGVYEQYF	TGTGCCAGCAGTTTCAGAGTGGGGGTCTACGAGCAGTACTTC
.	TRBJ2-2	many	TRBV2	CASRPDRSTGELFF	TGTGCCTCCCGACCCGACAGATCTACCGGGGAGCTGTTTTTT
.	TRBJ1-3	many	TRBV7-2	CASSLAGNPGNTIYF	TGTGCCAGCAGCTTAGCGGGGAACCCTGGAAACACCATATATTTT
.	TRBJ2-5	many	TRBV6-6	CATQSPPETQYF	TGTGCCACTCAGTCGCCCCCTGAGACCCAGTACTTC
.	TRBJ2-1	many	TRBV20-1	CSARGLTGWGINEQFF	TGCAGTGCTAGAGGTCTAACAGGGTGGGGGATAAATGAGCAGTTCTTC
.	TRBJ2-5	many	TRBV5-1	CASSLLGTPQETQYF	TGCGCCAGCAGCTTACTAGGGACCCCCCAGGAGACCCAGTACTTC
.	TRBJ2-5	.	TRBV9	CASSLTTIGGFEETQYF	TGTGCCAGCAGCCTCACTACCATCGGAGGATTTGAAGAGACCCAGTACTTC
.	TRBJ2-5	many	TRBV29-1	CSVENNGETQYF	TGCAGCGTTGAAAATAACGGAGAGACCCAGTACTTC
TRBD1	TRBJ2-1	few	TRBV19	CASSSRGRSYNEQFF	TGTGCCAGTAGTTCCAGGGGGCGATCCTACAATGAGCAGTTCTTC
TRBD1	TRBJ2-2	few	TRBV4-3	CASSQAGPGQGNGELFF	TGCGCCAGCAGCCAAGCAGGGCCGGGACAGGGGAACGGGGAGCTGTTTTTT
.	TRBJ2-1	few	TRBV25-1	CASGFPDNEQFF	TGTGCCAGTGGGTTCCCGGACAATGAGCAGTTCTTC
.	TRBJ2-7	.	TRBV3-1	CASSLSAKLSYEQYF	TGTGCCAGCAGCCTTTCAGCCAAACTCTCCTACGAGCAGTACTTC
.	TRBJ1-3	few	TRBV13	CASSLTYSGNTIYF	TGTGCCAGCAGCTTAACTTACTCTGGAAACACCATATATTTT
.	TRBJ2-3	many	TRBV7-2	CASSRGRDTQYF	TGTGCCAGCAGCAGAGGGAGGGATACGCAGTATTTT
TRBD2	TRBJ2-1	many	TRBV6-5	CASSYMLAGGNEQFF	TGTGCCAGCAGTTATATGCTAGCGGGAGGAAATGAGCAGTTCTTC
.	TRBJ2-7	many	TRBV12-3/TRBV12-4	CASSLRKVYEQYF	TGTGCCAGCAGCCTAAGAAAGGTGTACGAGCAGTACTTC
.	TRBJ2-1	.	TRBV21-1	CASSKERGGDDNEQFF	TGTGCCAGCAGCAAAGAGAGGGGGGGAGACGACAATGAGCAGTTCTTC
TRBD2	TRBJ2-7	many	TRBV10-2	CASSRTSGRAGEQYF	TGCGCCAGCAGTCGGACTAGCGGGAGGGCCGGGGAGCAGTACTTC
.	TRBJ1-5	many	TRBV15	CATSSARGSNQPQHF	TGTGCCACCAGCAGTGCCAGGGGAAGCAATCAGCCCCAGCATTTT
TRBD2	TRBJ2-1	many	TRBV24-1	CATSDQDGLAGAYNEQFF	TGTGCCACCAGTGACCAGGACGGACTAGCGGGAGCGTACAATGAGCAGTTCTTC
.	TRBJ2-3	.	TRBV7-8	CASSLLPGLSTDTQYF	TGTGCCAGCAGCCTCCTGCCGGGACTTAGCACAGATACGCAGTATTTT
TRBD1	TRBJ1-5	few	TRBV7-8	CASSRSGQGGNQPQHF	TGTGCCAGCAGCCGGTCGGGACAGGGTGGGAATCAGCCCCAGCATTTT
.	TRBJ1-1	.	TRBV7-2	CASSPGRTQLAFF	TGTGCCAGCAGCCCGGGACGGACCCAACTGGCTTTCTTT
.	TRBJ2-7	many	TRBV5-1	CASSTENSPFSYEQYF	TGCGCCAGCAGCACCGAAAACAGTCCTTTCTCCTACGAGCAGTACTTC
.	TRBJ2-1	many	TRBV14	CASSQGLANSYNEQFF	TGTGCCAGCAGCCAGGGCCTAGCGAACTCCTACAATGAGCAGTTCTTC
.	TRBJ2-5	many	TRBV20-1	CSVWDQETQYF	TGCAGTGTCTGGGATCAAGAGACCCAGTACTTC
.	TRBJ1-2	many	TRBV12-3/TRBV12-4	CASSDGPGGYGYTF	TGTGCCAGCAGTGACGGGCCGGGAGGCTATGGCTACACCTTC
.	TRBJ2-3	many	TRBV29-1	CSGEGTGDTQYF	TGCAGCGGCGAGGGTACGGGGGATACGCAGTATTTT
TRBD2	TRBJ2-3	.	TRBV19	CASSVPTSGANTDTQYF	TGTGCCAGTAGTGTACCGACTAGCGGAGCTAACACAGATACGCAGTATTTT
.	TRBJ2-3	.	TRBV30	CAWSVSGVRDTQYF	TGTGCCTGGAGTGTATCGGGAGTGAGAGATACGCAGTATTTT
.	TRBJ1-5	many	TRBV6-1	CASSVYDQPQHF	TGTGCCAGCAGTGTATATGATCAGCCCCAGCATTTT
.	TRBJ2-3	.	TRBV7-9	CASSWDTSTDTQYF	TGTGCCAGCAGTTGGGACACGAGCACAGATACGCAGTATTTT
.	TRBJ2-3	many	TRBV12-3/TRBV12-4	CASSPDYSDTQYF	TGTGCCAGCAGTCCGGACTATTCAGATACGCAGTATTTT
.	TRBJ2-1	.	TRBV3-1	CASSLGVGSGNEQFF	TGTGCCAGCAGCCTGGGGGTGGGGTCCGGCAATGAGCAGTTCTTC
.	TRBJ2-7	.	TRBV7-2	CASSFPNNYEQYF	TGTGCCAGCAGCTTTCCAAACAACTACGAGCAGTACTTC
.	TRBJ2-6	many	TRBV6-1	CASSQTNSGANVLTF	TGTGCCAGCAGTCAAACAAACTCTGGGGCCAACGTCCTGACTTTC
TRBD1	TRBJ1-1	many	TRBV4-3	CASSQVPGQGFTEAFF	TGCGCCAGCAGCCAAGTACCCGGACAGGGATTCACTGAAGCTTTCTTT
.	TRBJ1-2	many	TRBV29-1	CSVEKGNGYTF	TGCAGCGTTGAAAAAGGGAATGGCTACACCTTC
TRBD1	TRBJ1-5	many	TRBV28	CASSLSQGDQPQHF	TGTGCCAGCAGTTTATCCCAGGGGGATCAGCCCCAGCATTTT
TRBD1	TRBJ1-2	many	TRBV12-3/TRBV12-4	CASSLGQGSAYGYTF	TGTGCCAGCAGTCTCGGACAGGGGTCGGCCTATGGCTACACCTTC
TRBD1	TRBJ1-1	few	TRBV3-1	CASSTTKQGVAFF	TGTGCCAGCAGCACTACGAAACAGGGGGTGGCTTTCTTT
TRBD1	TRBJ2-5	.	TRBV5-5	CASSHTGTEETQYF	TGTGCCAGCAGCCATACCGGGACAGAAGAGACCCAGTACTTC
.	TRBJ2-7	many	TRBV29-1	CSVEKDGYPYEQYF	TGCAGCGTTGAAAAAGACGGATACCCCTACGAGCAGTACTTC
.	TRBJ1-1	many	TRBV7-9	CASSLGGITEAFF	TGTGCCAGCAGCTTAGGGGGGATCACTGAAGCTTTCTTT
TRBD1	TRBJ2-7	many	TRBV7-2	CASSRRFDRAYEQYF	TGTGCCAGCAGCCGCAGATTCGACAGGGCCTACGAGCAGTACTTC